This T cell receptor beta chain was profiled in a study of blood T cell repertoires in COVID-19. Study in general: There were acute and convalescent COVID-19 samples, and they came from the United States, Italy and Spain. In each case, the material was cDNA or gDNA derived from T cells, B-cell-depleted T cells, or PBMCs.

V shed 2 bases and J 7 bases; nucleotides not matched to a gene: 5. Germline CDR1 is LGHDT and CDR2 is YNNKEL (reference sequence). CDR3 length: 14 amino acids. As originally analysed: Estimates of nucleated cell counts were drawn from the amplification of reference gene primers. Using immunoSEQ multiplex PCR, the repertoire was profiled, and TCRdb retains in-frame clones only, with some absent. V and J calls and clone size are as listed in that table; D and trimming were resolved from the DNA. This table has about 230,000 clones, around 78% appearing once. Sequencing used peripheral blood. The clonotype was recovered from a woman aged 70-85 years with active or convalescent COVID-19. This chain links TRBV3-1 (or the pseudogene TRBV3-2) with TRBJ2-7; 10 positions match TRBD2. CDR3 region: CASSQSSGSEEQYF. CDR3 nucleotides: TGTGCCAGCAGCCAATCTAGCGGGAGTGAAGAGCAGTACTTC.